These 17 T cell receptor beta chains were all obtained from the same sample, sequenced in a study of T cells expressing NK-cell markers. TCRdb reprocessed the 5' RACE reads and stores each CDR3 protein as one record, lacking DNA. Across some 450,000 distinct CDR3 sequences, the top ten clones capture more than 7% of the sample. The sample taken for sequencing was blood T cells: a sorted CD56 or NKG2C T cell subset, CD4+ or CD8+ T cells, or bulk PBMC T cells (not recorded which). The receptors were gathered from a woman between 18 and 69 years old in good health.

The chain has TRBV29-1 and TRBJ2-1; TCRdb calls TRBD1, which cannot be checked without DNA. CDR3 length: 16 residues. The V gene's germline CDR1 is SQVTM and CDR2 ANQGSEA. The CDR3 protein is CSVEMGDRGRKNEQFF.

This sequence joins TRBV12-3 or TRBV12-4 and TRBJ2-2; the D gene TCRdb calls, TRBD2, cannot be checked with no DNA. This CDR3 spans 16 amino acids. The CDR3 here is CASSLSGRIGTGELFF.

This chain uses TRBV20-1 with TRBJ2-1; TCRdb designates TRBD2, a call that cannot be tested without DNA. This CDR3 spans 17 amino acids. Germline lookup yields CDR1 DFQATT and CDR2 SNEGSKA (reference sequence). CDR3 in amino acids: CSASLPTSGGTYNEQFF.

The chain joins TRBV3-1 to TRBJ1-5. This CDR3 comprises 17 residues. Per the germline V gene, CDR1 is LGHDT and CDR2 is YNNKEL (reference sequence). The CDR3 is CASSQDSVEGPGQPQHF.

This chain links TRBV7-2 with TRBJ2-7; TCRdb designates TRBD2, a call that cannot be tested without DNA. The CDR3 contains 14 residues. Germline V gene lookup returns CDR1 SGHTA and CDR2 FQGNSA. The CDR3 spells CASSFGGPSYEQYF.

V gene TRBV4-2 combines with J gene TRBJ2-7; TCRdb returns TRBD1, unconfirmable since there is no DNA. CDR1 is LGHNA and CDR2 is YNFKEQ in the germline V gene. There are 16 residues in the CDR3. CDR3 region: CASSQDLGTGGLEQYF.

The V and J genes are TRBV20-1 and TRBJ2-3; the TCRdb D gene call, TRBD2, has no DNA to confirm it. This CDR3 is built from 20 residues. Per germline, CDR1 DFQATT and CDR2 SNEGSKA (reference sequence). The CDR3 spells CSARERFGGGARRGTDTQYF.

The chain's CDR3 is CASSQDPTQYF. The rearrangement links TRBV3-1 to TRBJ2-5. Germline V CDR1 and CDR2: LGHDT, YNNKEL (reference sequence). The CDR3 covers 11 residues.

The chain uses TRBV12-3 or TRBV12-4 and TRBJ2-2; TCRdb designates TRBD1, a call that cannot be tested without DNA. The CDR3 consists of 14 residues. CDR3 loop: CASSPLGGTGELFF.

The rearrangement uses TRBV6-2 or TRBV6-3 and TRBJ2-6; TCRdb names TRBD1, which stays unverified in the absence of DNA. The CDR3 has 16 amino acids. Germline loops: CDR1 MNHEY, CDR2 SVGEGT. CDR3 sequence reads: CASLPFRASGANVLTF.

Here the CDR3 reads CDSGPGGRKTQYF. V gene TRBV6-2 or TRBV6-3 combines with J gene TRBJ2-5; TCRdb designates TRBD1, a call that cannot be tested without DNA. This CDR3 is 13 amino acids long. Germline V gives CDR1 MNHEY, CDR2 SVGEGT.

The chain couples TRBV12-3 or TRBV12-4 to TRBJ1-2; TCRdb's D call of TRBD1 is untestable without DNA. This CDR3 comprises 12 residues. CDR3 residues: CASSLQGSGYTF.

The genes are TRBV5-1 and TRBJ1-4; TCRdb's D gene call, TRBD1, goes unchecked for lack of DNA. The CDR3 contains 17 residues. Germline V gene sequence: CDR1 SGHRS, CDR2 YFSETQ. CDR3 in amino acids: CASSLGEGYATNEKLFF.

V is TRBV6-2 or TRBV6-3 and J is TRBJ1-2. This CDR3 is 13 amino acids long. CDR1 is MNHEY, CDR2 SVGEGT, per germline. This CDR3 is CASNEDGYYGYTF.

The gene calls are TRBV5-1 and TRBJ1-1. This CDR3 has 19 residues. The germline V gene encodes CDR1 SGHRS and CDR2 YFSETQ. CDR3 sequence reads: CASSFGLTQLGVQNTEAFF.

The chain combines TRBV20-1 with TRBJ1-1; lacking DNA, the TRBD1 call made by TCRdb goes unchecked. The germline gives CDR1 DFQATT, CDR2 SNEGSKA (reference sequence). The CDR3 length is 15 residues. CDR3 region: CSARDPRQVNTEAFF.

The chain joins TRBV11-1 to TRBJ2-1. The CDR3 extends over 16 amino acids. From germline, CDR1 is SGHAT and CDR2 FQDESV (reference sequence). CDR3 in amino acids: CASSVPRSSSYNEQFF.